The T cell receptor beta chain described here comes from a study of cytomegalovirus exposure and HLA in healthy donors. The donors were part of the 120-subject validation cohort, which stood apart from the approximately 670-subject first cohort. The CDR3 sequence is 16 residues long. The V and J ends lost 4 bases and 4 bases, in that order; junction bases with no gene match: 8. Germline CDR1 is MNHEY and CDR2 is SMNVEV (reference sequence). Points on this clone: As yet, its antigen is unknown.

Profiled with immunoSEQ multiplex PCR; TCRdb holds only in-frame clones, not every one. The sample yields roughly 190,000 clones, approximately 86% seen once. Study-wide points: Using the classifier, cytomegalovirus status was reportedly diagnosed with high specificity and sensitivity. 164 TCR beta chains were listed as cytomegalovirus-associated.

The TCR originated in a young man in good health and CMV-seropositive. The rearrangement joins TRBV27 to TRBJ2-2; 8 positions agree with TRBD1. The sequenced sample consisted of PBMCs. The CDR3 region has the DNA TGTGCCAGCAGTTCAACAGGGGGAAGGGGCACCGGGGAGCTGTTTTTT. Translated, it gives CASSSTGGRGTGELFF.